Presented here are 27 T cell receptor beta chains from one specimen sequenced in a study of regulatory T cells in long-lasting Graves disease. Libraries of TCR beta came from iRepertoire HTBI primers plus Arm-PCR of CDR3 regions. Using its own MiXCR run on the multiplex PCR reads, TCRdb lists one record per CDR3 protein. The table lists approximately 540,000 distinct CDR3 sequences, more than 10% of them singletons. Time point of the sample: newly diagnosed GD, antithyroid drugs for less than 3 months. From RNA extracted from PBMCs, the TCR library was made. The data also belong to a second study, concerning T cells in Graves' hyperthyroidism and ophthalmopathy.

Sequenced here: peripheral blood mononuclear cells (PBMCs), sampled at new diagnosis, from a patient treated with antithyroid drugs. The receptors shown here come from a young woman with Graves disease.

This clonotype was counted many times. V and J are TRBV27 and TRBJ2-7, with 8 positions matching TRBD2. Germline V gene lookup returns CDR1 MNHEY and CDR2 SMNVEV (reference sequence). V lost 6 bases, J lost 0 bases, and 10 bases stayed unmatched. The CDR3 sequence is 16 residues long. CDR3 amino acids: CASRRISGKGSYEQYF. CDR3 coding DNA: TGTGCCAGCAGACGAATTAGCGGGAAGGGCTCCTACGAGCAGTACTTC.

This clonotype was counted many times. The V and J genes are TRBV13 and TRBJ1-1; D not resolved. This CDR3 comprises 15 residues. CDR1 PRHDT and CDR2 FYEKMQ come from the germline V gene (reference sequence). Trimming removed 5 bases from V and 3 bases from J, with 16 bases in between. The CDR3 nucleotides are TGTGCCAGCAGCGGGCCGACGGGAGGTCACACTGAAGCTTTCTTT. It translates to CASSGPTGGHTEAFF.

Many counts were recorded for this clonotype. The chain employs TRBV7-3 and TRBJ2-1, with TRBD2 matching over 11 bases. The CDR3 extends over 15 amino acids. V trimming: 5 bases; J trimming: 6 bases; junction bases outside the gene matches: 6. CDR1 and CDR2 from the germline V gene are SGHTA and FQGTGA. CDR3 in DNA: TGTGCCAGCAGCCTGGGGACTAGCGGATTCAATGAGCAGTTCTTC. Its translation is CASSLGTSGFNEQFF. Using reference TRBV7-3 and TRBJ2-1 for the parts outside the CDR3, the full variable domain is GAGVSQTPSNKVTEKGKYVELRCDPISGHTALYWYRQSLGQGPEFLIYFQGTGAADDSGLPNDRFFAVRPEGSVSTLKIQRTERGDSAVYLCASSLGTSGFNEQFFGPGTRLTVL.

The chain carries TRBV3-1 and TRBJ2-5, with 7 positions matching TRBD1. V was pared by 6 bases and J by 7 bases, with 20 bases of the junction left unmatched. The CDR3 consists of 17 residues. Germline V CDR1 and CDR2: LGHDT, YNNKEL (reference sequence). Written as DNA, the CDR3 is TGTGCCAGCAGTCCCCCAGGCAGGGGGTTTAACATAGGGACCCAGTACTTC. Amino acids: CASSPPGRGFNIGTQYF.

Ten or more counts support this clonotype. The CDR3 sequence: CATSHSRAYQPQHF. In DNA form, the CDR3 reads TGTGCCACCAGCCACTCCAGGGCCTATCAGCCCCAGCATTTT. The rearrangement uses TRBV15 and TRBJ1-5; possibly TRBD1 for D (5 bases). The V gene's germline CDR1 is LNHNV and CDR2 YYDKDF (reference sequence). This CDR3 has 14 residues. The germline V and J ends were trimmed by 5 bases and 5 bases, with 13 bases remaining between them.

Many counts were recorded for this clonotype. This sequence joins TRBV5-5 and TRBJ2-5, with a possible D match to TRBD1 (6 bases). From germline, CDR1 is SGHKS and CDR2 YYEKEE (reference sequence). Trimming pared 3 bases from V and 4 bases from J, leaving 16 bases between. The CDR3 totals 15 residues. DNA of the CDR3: TGTGCCAGCAGCTCCTGGCAGGGGATAGTAGAGACCCAGTACTTC. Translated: CASSSWQGIVETQYF.

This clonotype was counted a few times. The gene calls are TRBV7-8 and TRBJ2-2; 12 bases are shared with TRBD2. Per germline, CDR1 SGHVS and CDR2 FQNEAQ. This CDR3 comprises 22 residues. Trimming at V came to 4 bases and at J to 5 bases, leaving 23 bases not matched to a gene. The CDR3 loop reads CASSSPVWSIRLAGESTGELFF. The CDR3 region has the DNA TGTGCCAGCAGCTCCCCGGTCTGGTCCATTCGACTAGCGGGAGAAAGTACCGGGGAGCTGTTTTTT.

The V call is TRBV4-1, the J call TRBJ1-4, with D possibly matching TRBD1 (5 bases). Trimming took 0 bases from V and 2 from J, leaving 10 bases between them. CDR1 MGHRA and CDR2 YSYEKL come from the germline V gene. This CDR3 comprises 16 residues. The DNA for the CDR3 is TGCGCCAGCAGCCAAGATCGGGGGATTACTAATGAAAAACTGTTTTTT. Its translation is CASSQDRGITNEKLFF.

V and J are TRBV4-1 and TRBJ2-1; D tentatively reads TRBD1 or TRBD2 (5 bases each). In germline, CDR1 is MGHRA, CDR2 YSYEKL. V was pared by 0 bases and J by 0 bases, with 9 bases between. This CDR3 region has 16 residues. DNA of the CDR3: TGCGCCAGCAGCCAAGAACAGGCGGGCTCCTACAATGAGCAGTTCTTC. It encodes CASSQEQAGSYNEQFF.

DNA for the CDR3: TGCAGTGCTCTCAGACCCGGGGATCTCTATGGCTACACCTTC. Its translation: CSALRPGDLYGYTF. V and J are TRBV20-1 and TRBJ1-2; no definite D call. Trimming shortened V by 5 bases and J by 4 bases, and 17 bases separated the two germline ends. The CDR3 runs to 14 residues. Germline V CDR1 and CDR2: DFQATT, SNEGSKA (reference sequence).

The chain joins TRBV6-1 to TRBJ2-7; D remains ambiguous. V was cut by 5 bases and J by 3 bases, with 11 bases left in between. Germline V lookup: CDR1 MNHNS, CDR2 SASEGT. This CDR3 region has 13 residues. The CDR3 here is CASSKRQIYEQYV. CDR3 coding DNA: TGTGCCAGCAGTAAAAGGCAGATCTACGAGCAGTACGTC.

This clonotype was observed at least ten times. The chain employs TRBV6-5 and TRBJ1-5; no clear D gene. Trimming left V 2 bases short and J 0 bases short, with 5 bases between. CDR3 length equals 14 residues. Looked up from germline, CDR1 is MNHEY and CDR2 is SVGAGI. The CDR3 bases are TGTGCCAGCAGTTACCTGGCTAGCAATCAGCCCCAGCATTTT. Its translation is CASSYLASNQPQHF.

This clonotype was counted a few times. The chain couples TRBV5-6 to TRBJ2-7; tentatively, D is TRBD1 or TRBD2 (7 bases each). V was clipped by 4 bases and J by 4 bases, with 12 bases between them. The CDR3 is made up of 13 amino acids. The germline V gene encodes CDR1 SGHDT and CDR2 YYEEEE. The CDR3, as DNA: TGTGCCAGCAGCAGACAGGGACTATACGAGCAGTACTTC. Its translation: CASSRQGLYEQYF.

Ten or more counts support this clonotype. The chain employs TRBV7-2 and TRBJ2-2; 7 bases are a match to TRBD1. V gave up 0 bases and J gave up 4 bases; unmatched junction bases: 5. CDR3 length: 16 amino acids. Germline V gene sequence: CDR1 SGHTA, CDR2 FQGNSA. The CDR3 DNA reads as TGTGCCAGCAGCTTAGCGCTGGGACAGTTCACCGGGGAGCTGTTTTTT. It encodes CASSLALGQFTGELFF.

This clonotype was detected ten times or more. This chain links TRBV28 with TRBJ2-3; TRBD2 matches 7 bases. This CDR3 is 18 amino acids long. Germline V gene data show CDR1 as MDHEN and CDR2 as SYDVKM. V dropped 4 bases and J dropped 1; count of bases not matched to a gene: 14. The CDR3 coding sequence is TGTGCCAGCAGTTCGCCGGGAGGCCTTTTACTTGGCACAGATACGCAGTATTTT. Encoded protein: CASSSPGGLLLGTDTQYF.

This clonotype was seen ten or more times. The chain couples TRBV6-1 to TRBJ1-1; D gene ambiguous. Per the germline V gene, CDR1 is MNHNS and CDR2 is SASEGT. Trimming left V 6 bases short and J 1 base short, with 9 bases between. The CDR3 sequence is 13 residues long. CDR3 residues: CASRGWKNTEAFF. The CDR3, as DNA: TGTGCCAGCAGAGGCTGGAAGAACACTGAAGCTTTCTTT.

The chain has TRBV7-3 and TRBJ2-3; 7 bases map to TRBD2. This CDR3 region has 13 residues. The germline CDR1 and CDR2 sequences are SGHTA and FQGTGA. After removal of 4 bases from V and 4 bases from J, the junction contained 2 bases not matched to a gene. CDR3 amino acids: CASSWGGADTQYF. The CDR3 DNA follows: TGTGCCAGCAGCTGGGGGGGGGCAGATACGCAGTATTTT.

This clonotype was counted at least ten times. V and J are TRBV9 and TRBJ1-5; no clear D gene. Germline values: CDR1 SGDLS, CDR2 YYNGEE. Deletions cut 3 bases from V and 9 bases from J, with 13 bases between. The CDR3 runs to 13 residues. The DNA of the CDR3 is TGTGCCAGCAGCGATACCGGGGTTCGGCCCCAGCATTTT. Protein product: CASSDTGVRPQHF.

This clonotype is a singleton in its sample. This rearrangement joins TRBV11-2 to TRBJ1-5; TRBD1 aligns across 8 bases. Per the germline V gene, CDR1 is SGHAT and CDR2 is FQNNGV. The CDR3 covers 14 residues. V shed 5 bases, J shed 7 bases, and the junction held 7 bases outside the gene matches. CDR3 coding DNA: TGTGCCAGCAGCCGCGCAGGGGGCGCCCAGCCCCAGCATTTT. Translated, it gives CASSRAGGAQPQHF. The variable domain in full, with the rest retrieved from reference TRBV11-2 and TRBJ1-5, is EAGVAQSPRYKIIEKRQSVAFWCNPISGHATLYWYQQILGQGPKLLIQFQNNGVVDDSQLPKDRFSAERLKGVDSTLKIQPAKLEDSAVYLCASSRAGGAQPQHFGDGTRLSIL.

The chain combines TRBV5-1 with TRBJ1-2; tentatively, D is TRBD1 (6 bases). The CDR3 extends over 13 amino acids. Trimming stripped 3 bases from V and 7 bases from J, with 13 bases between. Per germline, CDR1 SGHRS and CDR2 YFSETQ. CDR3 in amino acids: CASSSWGLAGYTF. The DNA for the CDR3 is TGCGCCAGCAGCTCCTGGGGGCTGGCTGGCTACACCTTC.

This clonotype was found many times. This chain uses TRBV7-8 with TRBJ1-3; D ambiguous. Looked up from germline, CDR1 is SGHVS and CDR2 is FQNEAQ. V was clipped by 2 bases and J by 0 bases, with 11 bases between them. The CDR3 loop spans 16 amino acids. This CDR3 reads CASSLNLVSSGNTIYF. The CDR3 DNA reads TGTGCCAGCAGCTTAAATCTAGTGAGCTCTGGAAACACCATATATTTT.

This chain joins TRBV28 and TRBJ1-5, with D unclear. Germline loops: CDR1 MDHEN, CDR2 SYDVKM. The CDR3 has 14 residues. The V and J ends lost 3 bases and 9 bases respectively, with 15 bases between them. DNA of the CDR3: TGTGCCAGCAGTTTGGAAAGGCCGGGAAGGCCCCAGCATTTT. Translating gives CASSLERPGRPQHF.

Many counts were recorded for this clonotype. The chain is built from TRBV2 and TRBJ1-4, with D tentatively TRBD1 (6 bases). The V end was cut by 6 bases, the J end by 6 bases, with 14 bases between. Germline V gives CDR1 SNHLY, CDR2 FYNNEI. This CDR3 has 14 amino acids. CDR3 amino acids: CASRFDRNYEKLFF. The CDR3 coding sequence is TGTGCCAGCAGATTCGACAGGAACTATGAAAAACTGTTTTTT.

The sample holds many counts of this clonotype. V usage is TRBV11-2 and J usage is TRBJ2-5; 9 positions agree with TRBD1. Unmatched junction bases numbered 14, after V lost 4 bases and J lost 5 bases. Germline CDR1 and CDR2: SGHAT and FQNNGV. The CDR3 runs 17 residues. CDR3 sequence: CASSSSWTGDPRETQYF. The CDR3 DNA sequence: TGTGCCAGCAGCTCCTCCTGGACAGGGGACCCGAGGGAGACCCAGTACTTC.

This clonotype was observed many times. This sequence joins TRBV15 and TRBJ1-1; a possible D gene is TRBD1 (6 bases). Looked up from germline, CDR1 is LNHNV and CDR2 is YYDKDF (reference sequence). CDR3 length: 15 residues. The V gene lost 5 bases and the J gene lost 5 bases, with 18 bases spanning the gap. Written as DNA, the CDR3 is TGTGCCACCAGCCCCCACAGGACAGCCTGGACTGAAGCTTTCTTT. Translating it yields CATSPHRTAWTEAFF.

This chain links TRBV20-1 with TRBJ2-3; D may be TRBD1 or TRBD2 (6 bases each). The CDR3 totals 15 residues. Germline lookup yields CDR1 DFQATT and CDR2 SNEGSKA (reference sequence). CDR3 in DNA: TGCAGCTGTACTAAAAACTCGGGGGCACCTTTGGTGCAGTATTTT. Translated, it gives CSCTKNSGAPLVQYF.

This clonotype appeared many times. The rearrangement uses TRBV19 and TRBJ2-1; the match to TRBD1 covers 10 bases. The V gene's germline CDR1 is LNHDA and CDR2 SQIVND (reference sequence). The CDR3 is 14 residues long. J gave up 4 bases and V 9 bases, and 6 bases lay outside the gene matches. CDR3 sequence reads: CASSPGQGYNEQFF. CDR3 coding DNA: TGTGCCAGCAGCCCGGGACAGGGGTACAATGAGCAGTTCTTC.